This T cell receptor (beta chain) was profiled in a study of Tregs in tolerant kidney transplant recipients (dated 2019 in TCRdb). A note on the overall study: The study applied TCRbeta sequencing to find donor-specific regulatory T cells before combined kidney and bone marrow transplantation and then followed those same cells after transplant. Several methods of expanding Tregs specific for an allogeneic donor were compared by TCRbeta repertoire sequencing in a few healthy controls. The investigation overall reported the following: The most biologically relevant and donor-specific TCRbeta repertoire appeared to be identified by expanding Tregs with activated donor B cells. The study was limited by small patient numbers, and the findings need validation in larger populations and under other immunosuppression protocols. Biological reproducibility was not examined directly, but technical replication error appeared to be minimal.

CDR1 and CDR2, per the germline V gene, are SGDLS and YYNGEE. V and J are truncated by 4 bases and 3 bases respectively, leaving an intervening sequence of 10 bases. The cysteine opens and the phenylalanine closes a CDR3 of 13 amino acids. Solely the CDR3 DNA is kept, with 39 bases framed from the first base. For TCRbeta CDR3 sequencing, genomic DNA from the sorted cells was extracted using the QIAGEN DNeasy Blood and Tissue Kit. Through immunoSEQ, high-throughput TCRbeta CDR3 sequencing was done commercially, including PCR amplification with internal controls and bias correction. The study's own analysis went as follows. Unique productive TCRbeta sequences were defined by CDR3 nucleotide sequence when primers matched and otherwise by CDR3 amino acid sequence together with Vbeta and Jbeta genes. Sorting error was corrected by removing sequences shared between sorted populations at a frequency ratio of 2:1 or less, and the remaining shared sequences were assigned to the higher population. A sequence was defined as donor-reactive if the sequence was expanded at least 5-fold in CFSE-low cells compared with unstimulated cells and had a frequency of at least 0.01% in CFSE-low cells. Jensen-Shannon divergence calculated on the top 100 TCRbeta sequences ranked by frequency was used to measure repertoire divergence. For samples with multiple sequencing runs, sorting error was corrected separately for each run before the runs were pooled. Drawn from immuneACCESS, this table holds only the in-frame rearrangements with V and J called that TCRdb kept. Clones are partly lost; checked studies trace under half to an unresolved V gene and leave the rest unexplained. The DNA gave D and trimming, while V, J and clone size come from that table. This sample lists about 120,000 clones; around nine tenths were detected once. The biggest ten clones account for approximately 0.59% of the sample.

On this clone: Its binding antigen is unknown. No quality values exist for individual bases; no much larger clone is one base distant.

Thawed PBMCs were FACS-sorted into unstimulated Tregs (CD4+CD25+CD127-), CD4+ non-Tregs (CD4+CD25-), CD4 cells and CD8 cells. Healthy control blood was obtained either as purchased buffy coats or from healthy volunteers. Healthy control blood was processed to PBMCs with a Ficoll density gradient and then cryopreserved, whereas patient PBMCs were collected both before and after transplant. Input material: CD4+ T cells from blood. The chain links TRBV9 with TRBJ1-1, with no reliable assignment of the D segment. The TCR originated in a human donor in good health. The DNA sequence is given as TGTGCCAGCAGCTTAGCCACGGACACTGAAGCTTTCTTT. It encodes CASSLATDTEAFF.